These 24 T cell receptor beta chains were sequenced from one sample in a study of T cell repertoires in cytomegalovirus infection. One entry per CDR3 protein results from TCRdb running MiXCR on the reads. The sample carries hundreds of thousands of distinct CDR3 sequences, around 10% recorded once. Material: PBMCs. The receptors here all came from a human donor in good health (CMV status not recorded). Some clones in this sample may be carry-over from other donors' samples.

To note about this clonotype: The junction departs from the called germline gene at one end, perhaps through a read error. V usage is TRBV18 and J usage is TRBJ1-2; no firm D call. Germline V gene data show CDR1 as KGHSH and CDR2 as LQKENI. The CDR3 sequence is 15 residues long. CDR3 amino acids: CTSSPPGSHLYGYTF. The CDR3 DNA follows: TGTACCAGCTCACCACCGGGCAGCCATCTCTATGGCTACACCTTC. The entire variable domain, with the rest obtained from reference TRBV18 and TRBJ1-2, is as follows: NAGVMQNPRHLVRRRGQEARLRCSPMKGHSHVYWYRQLPEEGLKFMVYLQKENIIDESGMPKERFSAEFPKEGPSILRIQQVVRGDSAAYFCTSSPPGSHLYGYTFGSGTRLTVV.

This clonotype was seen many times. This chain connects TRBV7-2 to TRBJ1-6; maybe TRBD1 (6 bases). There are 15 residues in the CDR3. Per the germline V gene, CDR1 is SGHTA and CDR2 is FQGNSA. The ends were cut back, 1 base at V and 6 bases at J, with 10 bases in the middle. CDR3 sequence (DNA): TGTGCCAGCAGCTTAGTACAGGGAGGTAATTCACCCCTCCACTTT. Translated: CASSLVQGGNSPLHF.

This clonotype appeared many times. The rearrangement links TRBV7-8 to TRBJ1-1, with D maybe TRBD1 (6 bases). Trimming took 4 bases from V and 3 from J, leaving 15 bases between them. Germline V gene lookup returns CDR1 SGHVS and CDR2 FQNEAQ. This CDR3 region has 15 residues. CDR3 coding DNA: TGTGCCAGCAGCTCAAGTGGACAGCTTGACACTGAAGCTTTCTTT. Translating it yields CASSSSGQLDTEAFF.

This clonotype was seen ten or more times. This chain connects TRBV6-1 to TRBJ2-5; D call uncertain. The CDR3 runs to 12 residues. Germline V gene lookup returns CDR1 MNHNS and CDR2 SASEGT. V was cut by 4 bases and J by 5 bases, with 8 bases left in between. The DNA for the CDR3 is TGTGCCAGCAGTGGCGATCTGGAGACCCAGTACTTC. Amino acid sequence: CASSGDLETQYF.

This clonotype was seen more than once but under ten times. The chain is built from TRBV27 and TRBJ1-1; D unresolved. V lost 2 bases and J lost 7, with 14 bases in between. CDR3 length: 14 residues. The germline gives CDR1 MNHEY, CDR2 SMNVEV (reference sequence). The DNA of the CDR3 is TGTGCCAGCAGTTTAAAAATAGGACCGTTTGAAGCTTTCTTT. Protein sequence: CASSLKIGPFEAFF.

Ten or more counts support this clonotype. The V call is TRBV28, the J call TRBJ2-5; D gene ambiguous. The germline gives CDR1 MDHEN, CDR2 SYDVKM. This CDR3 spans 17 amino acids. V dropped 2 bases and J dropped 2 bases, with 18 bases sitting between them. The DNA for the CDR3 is TGTGCCAGCAGTTTACTAGTGGAATTGAGGCGGCAAGAGACCCAGTACTTC. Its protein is CASSLLVELRRQETQYF.

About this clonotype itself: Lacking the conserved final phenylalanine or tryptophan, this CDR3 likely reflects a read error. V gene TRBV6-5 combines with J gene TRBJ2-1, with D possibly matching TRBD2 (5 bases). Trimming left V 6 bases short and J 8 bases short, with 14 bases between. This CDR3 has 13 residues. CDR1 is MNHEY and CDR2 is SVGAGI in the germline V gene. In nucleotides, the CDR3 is TGTGCCAGCAGACCCTCGACCGGGGATGAGCAGTTCTAC. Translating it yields CASRPSTGDEQFY.

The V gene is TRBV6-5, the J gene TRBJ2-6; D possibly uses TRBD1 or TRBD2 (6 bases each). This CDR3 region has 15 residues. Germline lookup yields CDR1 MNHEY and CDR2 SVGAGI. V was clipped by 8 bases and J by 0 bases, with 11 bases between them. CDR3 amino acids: CASCRGLSGANVLTF. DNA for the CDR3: TGTGCCAGCTGCCGGGGGCTCTCTGGGGCCAACGTCCTGACTTTC.

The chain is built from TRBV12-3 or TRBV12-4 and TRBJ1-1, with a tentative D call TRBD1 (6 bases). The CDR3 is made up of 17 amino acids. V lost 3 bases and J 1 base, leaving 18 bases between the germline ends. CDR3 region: CASSFLKGRGGNTEAFF. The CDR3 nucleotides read TGTGCCAGCAGTTTTCTAAAGGGGCGAGGGGGGAACACTGAAGCTTTCTTT.

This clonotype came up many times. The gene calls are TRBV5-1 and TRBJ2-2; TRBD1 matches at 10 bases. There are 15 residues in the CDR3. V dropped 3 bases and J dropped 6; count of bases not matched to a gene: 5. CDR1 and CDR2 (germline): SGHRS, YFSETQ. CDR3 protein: CASSSGTGVAGELFF. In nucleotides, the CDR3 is TGCGCCAGCAGCTCCGGGACAGGGGTAGCCGGGGAGCTGTTTTTT.

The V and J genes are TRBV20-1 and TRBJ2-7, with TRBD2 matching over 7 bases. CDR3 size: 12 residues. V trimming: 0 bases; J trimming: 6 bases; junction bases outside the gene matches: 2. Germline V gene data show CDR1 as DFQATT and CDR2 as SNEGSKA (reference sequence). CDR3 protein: CSAREGEGEQYF. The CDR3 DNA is TGCAGTGCTAGAGAGGGGGAGGGCGAGCAGTACTTC.

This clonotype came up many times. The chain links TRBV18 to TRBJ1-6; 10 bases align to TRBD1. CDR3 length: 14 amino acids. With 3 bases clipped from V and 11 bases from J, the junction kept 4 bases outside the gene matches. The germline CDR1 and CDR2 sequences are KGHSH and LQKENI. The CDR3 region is CASSPGQGWAPLHF. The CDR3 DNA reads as TGTGCCAGCTCACCGGGACAGGGGTGGGCACCCCTCCACTTT.

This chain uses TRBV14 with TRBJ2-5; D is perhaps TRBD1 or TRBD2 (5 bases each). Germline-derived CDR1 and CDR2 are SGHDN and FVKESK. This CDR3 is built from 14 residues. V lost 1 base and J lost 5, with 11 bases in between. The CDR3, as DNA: TGTGCCAGCAGCCAAGTACCCGGGGCGGAGACCCAGTACTTC. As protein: CASSQVPGAETQYF.

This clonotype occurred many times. CDR3: CASSLGPSYEQYF. For the CDR3, the DNA is TGTGCCAGCAGTTTAGGCCCCTCCTACGAGCAGTACTTC. The chain combines TRBV27 with TRBJ2-7; D gene unclear. This CDR3 is built from 13 residues. Germline values: CDR1 MNHEY, CDR2 SMNVEV (reference sequence). The V end lost 2 bases, the J end lost 0 bases, and 5 bases lay between the germline ends.

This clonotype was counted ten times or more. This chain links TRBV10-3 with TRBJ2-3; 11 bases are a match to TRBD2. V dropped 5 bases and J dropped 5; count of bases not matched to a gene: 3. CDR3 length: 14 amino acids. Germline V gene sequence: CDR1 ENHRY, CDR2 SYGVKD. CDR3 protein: CAISLAGGIDTQYF. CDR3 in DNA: TGTGCCATCAGTCTAGCGGGAGGAATAGATACGCAGTATTTT.

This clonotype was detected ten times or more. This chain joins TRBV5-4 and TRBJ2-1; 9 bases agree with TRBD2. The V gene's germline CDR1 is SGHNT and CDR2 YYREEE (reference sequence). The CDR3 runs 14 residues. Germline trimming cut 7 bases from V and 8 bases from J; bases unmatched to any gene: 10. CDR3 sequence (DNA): TGTGCCAGCTTCTTAGCGGGAGTAACTTATGAGCAGTTCTTC. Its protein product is CASFLAGVTYEQFF.

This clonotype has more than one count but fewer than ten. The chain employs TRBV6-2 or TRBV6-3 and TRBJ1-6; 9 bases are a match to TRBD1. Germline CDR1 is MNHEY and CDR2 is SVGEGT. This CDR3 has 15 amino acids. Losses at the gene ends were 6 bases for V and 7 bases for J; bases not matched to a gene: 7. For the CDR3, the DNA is TGTGCCAGCAGACGCGGGACAGGGAAGAATTCACCCCTCCACTTT. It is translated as CASRRGTGKNSPLHF.

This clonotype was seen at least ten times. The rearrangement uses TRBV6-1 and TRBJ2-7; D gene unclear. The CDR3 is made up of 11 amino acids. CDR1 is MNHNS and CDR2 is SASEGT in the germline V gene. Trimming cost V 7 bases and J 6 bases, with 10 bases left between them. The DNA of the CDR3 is TGTGCCAGCACTAGTACCGGCGAGCAGTACTTC. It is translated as CASTSTGEQYF.

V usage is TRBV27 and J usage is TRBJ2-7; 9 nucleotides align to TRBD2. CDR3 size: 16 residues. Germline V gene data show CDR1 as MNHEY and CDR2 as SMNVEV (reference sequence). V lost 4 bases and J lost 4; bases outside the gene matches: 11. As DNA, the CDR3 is TGTGCCAGCAGTTCGGCGGAAGCGGGAGGCTGGTACGAGCAGTACTTC. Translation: CASSSAEAGGWYEQYF.

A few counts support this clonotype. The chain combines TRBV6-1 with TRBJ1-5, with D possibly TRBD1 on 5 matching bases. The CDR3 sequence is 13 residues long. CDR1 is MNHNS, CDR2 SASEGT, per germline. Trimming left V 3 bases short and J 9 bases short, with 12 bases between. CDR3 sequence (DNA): TGTGCCAGCAGTGAGGTGGGGCTAGGGCCCCAGCATTTT. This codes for CASSEVGLGPQHF.

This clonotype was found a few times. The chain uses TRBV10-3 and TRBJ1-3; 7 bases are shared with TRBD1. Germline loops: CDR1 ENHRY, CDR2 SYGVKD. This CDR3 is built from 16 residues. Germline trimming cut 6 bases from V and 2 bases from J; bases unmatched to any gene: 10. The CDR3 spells CAISASSRGTGNTIYF. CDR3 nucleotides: TGTGCCATCAGCGCCTCGTCCAGGGGGACTGGAAACACCATATATTTT.

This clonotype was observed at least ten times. CDR3 sequence (DNA): TGCGCCAGCAGCTTGGTCGGCGGTAGCGGAGATACGCAGTATTTT. The encoded protein is CASSLVGGSGDTQYF. The chain has TRBV5-1 and TRBJ2-3, with D tentatively TRBD2 (6 bases). Germline V lookup: CDR1 SGHRS, CDR2 YFSETQ. The V end was cut by 0 bases, the J end by 5 bases, with 13 bases between. This CDR3 contains 15 residues.

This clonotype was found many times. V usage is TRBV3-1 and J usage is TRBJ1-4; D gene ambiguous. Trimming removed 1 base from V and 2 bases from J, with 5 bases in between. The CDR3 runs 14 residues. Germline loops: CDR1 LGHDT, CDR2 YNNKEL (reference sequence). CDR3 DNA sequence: TGTGCCAGCAGCCAAGGAGGGACTAATGAAAAACTGTTTTTT. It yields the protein CASSQGGTNEKLFF.

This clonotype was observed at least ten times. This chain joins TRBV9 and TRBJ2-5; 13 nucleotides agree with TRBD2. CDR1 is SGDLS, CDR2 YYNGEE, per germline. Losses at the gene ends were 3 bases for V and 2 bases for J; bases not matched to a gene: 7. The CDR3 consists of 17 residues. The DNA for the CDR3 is TGTGCCAGCAGCGCCGAGGGGACTAGCGGGGAACAAGAGACCCAGTACTTC. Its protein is CASSAEGTSGEQETQYF. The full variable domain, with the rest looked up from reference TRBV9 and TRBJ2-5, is DSGVTQTPKHLITATGQRVTLRCSPRSGDLSVYWYQQSLDQGLQFLIQYYNGEERAKGNILERFSAQQFPDLHSELNLSSLELGDSALYFCASSAEGTSGEQETQYFGPGTRLLVL.